The 27 T cell receptor beta chains given below trace back to one sample, sequenced in a study of T cell repertoires in cytomegalovirus infection. What these receptors recognize is not known. TCRdb re-derived calls from the reads in MiXCR, one entry per CDR3 protein. Among roughly 860,000 distinct CDR3 sequences listed, less than 35% were seen once. Source: cultured CD8+ T cells from PBMCs, taken from culture after CMV antigen stimulation. The receptors were sampled from a human donor in good health (CMV status not recorded). Some clones in this sample may be carry-over from other donors' samples.

This chain connects TRBV9 to TRBJ2-3; TRBD1 or TRBD2 may be the D gene (7 bases each). Germline CDR1 reads SGDLS; CDR2 reads YYNGEE. V lost 3 bases, J lost 3 bases, and 20 bases lay in between. The CDR3 has 17 residues. The CDR3 nucleotides read TGTGCCAGCAGCGGATTCTCGACAGGGAGGGTAACAGATACGCAGTATTTT. Translation: CASSGFSTGRVTDTQYF.

The chain recombines TRBV11-2 with TRBJ2-7; D gene uncertain. Germline CDR1 and CDR2: SGHAT and FQNNGV. V was shortened by 2 bases and J by 3 bases, with 14 bases between the two germline ends. The CDR3 covers 15 residues. The CDR3, as DNA: TGTGCCAGCAGCTTAAACTCACTCGAACACTACGAGCAGTACTTC. It specifies CASSLNSLEHYEQYF.

This clonotype was observed a handful of times. The V and J genes are TRBV20-1 and TRBJ2-1, with TRBD2 matching over 12 bases. Trimming cost V 5 bases and J 7 bases; bases outside gene matches: 6. CDR3 length: 14 residues. Germline-derived CDR1 and CDR2 are DFQATT and SNEGSKA (reference sequence). The CDR3 DNA sequence: TGCAGTGCTTCTAGCGGGGGGGCCGGAAATGAGCAGTTCTTC. As protein: CSASSGGAGNEQFF.

The table lists this clonotype with a few counts. The chain employs TRBV19 and TRBJ1-1; 7 nucleotides line up with TRBD1. J gave up 0 bases and V 5 bases, and 6 bases lay outside the gene matches. Germline values: CDR1 LNHDA, CDR2 SQIVND (reference sequence). The CDR3 contains 15 residues. CDR3 region: CASSLTGRLNTEAFF. The CDR3 DNA is TGTGCCAGTAGTCTGACAGGGAGACTGAACACTGAAGCTTTCTTT.

The rearrangement uses TRBV29-1 and TRBJ1-1, with a possible D match to TRBD1 (5 bases). Germline lookup yields CDR1 SQVTM and CDR2 ANQGSEA. V lost 5 bases and J 5 bases, leaving 9 bases between the germline ends. This CDR3 comprises 11 residues. CDR3 sequence: CSVPGRTEAFF. DNA of the CDR3: TGCAGCGTTCCGGGGCGGACTGAAGCTTTCTTT.

This clonotype has only a few counts. V is TRBV19 and J is TRBJ2-5; 8 bases map to TRBD1. Per germline, CDR1 LNHDA and CDR2 SQIVND (reference sequence). CDR3 size: 15 residues. V trimming: 4 bases; J trimming: 3 bases; junction bases outside the gene matches: 7. The CDR3 bases are TGTGCCAGTAGTAGCCCGATGACAGGGGAAGAGACCCAGTACTTC. Translating gives CASSSPMTGEETQYF.

This clonotype was seen only a few times. The chain has TRBV29-1 and TRBJ2-5; 14 bases fit TRBD2. CDR1 is SQVTM and CDR2 is ANQGSEA in the germline V gene. J lost 6 bases, V lost 7 bases, and 7 bases had no gene match. CDR3 length: 14 amino acids. CDR3 coding DNA: TGCAGCGCACCGGGACTAGCGGGGGAAAAGACCCAGTACTTC. It yields the protein CSAPGLAGEKTQYF.

This clonotype occurred many times. This chain links TRBV7-2 with TRBJ2-5, with D perhaps matching TRBD2 (5 bases). Trimming removed 1 base from V and 3 bases from J, with 12 bases in between. The CDR3 loop spans 15 amino acids. The germline CDR1 and CDR2 sequences are SGHTA and FQGNSA. The CDR3 region is CASSLGPLGKETQYF. In DNA, the CDR3 is TGTGCCAGCAGCTTAGGACCTCTCGGGAAAGAGACCCAGTACTTC.

The table lists this clonotype with many counts. The rearrangement joins TRBV10-3 to TRBJ2-1; D is tentatively TRBD1 or TRBD2 (5 bases each). V was trimmed by 2 bases and J by 0 bases, leaving 14 bases between them. CDR1 and CDR2 from the germline V gene are ENHRY and SYGVKD. The CDR3 covers 17 residues. CDR3 in amino acids: CAISEGGPPGSYNEQFF. CDR3 sequence (DNA): TGTGCCATCAGTGAGGGGGGTCCGCCGGGCTCCTACAATGAGCAGTTCTTC.

Written as DNA, the CDR3 is TGTGCCAGTAGTGGGCCCAGCTCCTACGAGCAGTACTTC. Translation gives CASSGPSSYEQYF. The rearrangement links TRBV19 to TRBJ2-7; D is unclear. The CDR3 runs 13 residues. V lost 5 bases to trimming and J lost 0 bases, with 8 bases between them. CDR1 is LNHDA and CDR2 is SQIVND in the germline V gene (reference sequence).

This clonotype was seen repeatedly, ten times or more. This chain joins TRBV7-6 and TRBJ2-3, with 12 nucleotides matching TRBD1. The germline CDR1 and CDR2 sequences are SGHVS and FNYEAQ. Losses at the gene ends were 3 bases for V and 5 bases for J; bases not matched to a gene: 12. The CDR3 is 18 residues long. The CDR3 protein is CASSFRSGTGGIVDTQYF. For the CDR3, the DNA is TGTGCCAGCAGCTTCCGATCGGGGACAGGGGGCATAGTAGATACGCAGTATTTT.

The chain joins TRBV7-2 to TRBJ1-6; 7 nucleotides match TRBD1. Trimming at V came to 4 bases and at J to 10 bases, leaving 16 bases not matched to a gene. Germline CDR1 and CDR2: SGHTA and FQGNSA. The CDR3 covers 17 residues. CDR3 coding DNA: TGTGCCAGCAGCTCCGGGGAAGGGGGCCCACTATTGTCACCCCTCCACTTT. Translating it yields CASSSGEGGPLLSPLHF. The full variable domain, rest sourced from reference TRBV7-2 and TRBJ1-6, is GAGVSQSPSNKVTEKGKDVELRCDPISGHTALYWYRQSLGQGLEFLIYFQGNSAPDKSGLPSDRFSAERTGGSVSTLTIQRTQQEDSAVYLCASSSGEGGPLLSPLHFGNGTRLTVT.

This clonotype was picked up a small number of times. V is TRBV7-2 and J is TRBJ1-6; 7 bases agree with TRBD1. The CDR3 loop spans 15 amino acids. Unmatched junction bases numbered 6, after V lost 3 bases and J lost 7 bases. Germline V gene sequence: CDR1 SGHTA, CDR2 FQGNSA. Here the CDR3 reads CASSLTGMANSPLHF. The CDR3 DNA reads TGTGCCAGCAGCTTGACAGGGATGGCAAATTCACCCCTCCACTTT.

This clonotype was counted at least ten times. The rearrangement joins TRBV7-6 to TRBJ2-3, with 8 bases identical to TRBD1. Germline CDR1 reads SGHVS; CDR2 reads FNYEAQ. With V trimmed by 3 bases and J by 4 bases, 6 bases remained unmatched. The CDR3 spans 15 residues. The CDR3 loop is CASSFSGGMADTQYF. The CDR3 DNA reads TGTGCCAGCAGCTTTTCAGGGGGCATGGCAGATACGCAGTATTTT.

This rearrangement joins TRBV12-3 or TRBV12-4 to TRBJ1-1, with D possibly TRBD1 on 5 matching bases. V gave up 6 bases and J gave up 5 bases, with 16 bases separating them. This CDR3 comprises 14 residues. The CDR3 loop reads CASSFLNGGTEAFF. As DNA, the CDR3 is TGTGCCAGCAGCTTCTTAAACGGGGGAACTGAAGCTTTCTTT.

This clonotype showed up many times. CDR3 bases: TGTGCCAGCAGCCATCACGGGCAAGACTATGGCTACACCTTC. Residues: CASSHHGQDYGYTF. This sequence joins TRBV7-8 and TRBJ1-2; D gene ambiguous. Between the trimmed V and J ends, which lost 5 bases and 3 bases, there was a span of 13 bases. The CDR3 extends over 14 amino acids. Germline V gene lookup returns CDR1 SGHVS and CDR2 FQNEAQ.

This clonotype was seen ten or more times. The V gene is TRBV7-2, the J gene TRBJ2-3; TRBD1 matches at 7 bases. The germline V gene encodes CDR1 SGHTA and CDR2 FQGNSA. The CDR3 has 15 amino acids. J was trimmed by 0 bases and V by 5 bases; bases with no gene match: 5. CDR3 sequence: CASSRTGGSTDTQYF. The CDR3 bases are TGTGCCAGCAGCCGGACAGGTGGCAGCACAGATACGCAGTATTTT.

This clonotype was counted ten times or more. The chain recombines TRBV28 with TRBJ2-4; no firm D call. Germline-derived CDR1 and CDR2 are MDHEN and SYDVKM. V gave up 1 base and J gave up 0 bases, with 7 bases separating them. The CDR3 totals 15 residues. The CDR3, as DNA: TGTGCCAGCAGTTTATACAGTATAGCCAAAAACATTCAGTACTTC. It is translated as CASSLYSIAKNIQYF.

This clonotype was seen repeatedly, ten times or more. CDR3 bases: TGTGCCAGCAGCTTTCAGGGGGCACAAGAGACCCAGTACTTC. It yields the protein CASSFQGAQETQYF. The genes are TRBV7-9 and TRBJ2-5, with 8 bases identical to TRBD1. The J segment lost 2 bases and the V segment lost 3 bases, leaving 2 bases of the junction unmatched. This CDR3 comprises 14 residues. Germline-derived CDR1 and CDR2 are SEHNR and FQNEAQ (reference sequence).

This clonotype was seen a handful of times. The chain employs TRBV7-6 and TRBJ2-1; no definite D call. The V gene lost 3 bases and the J gene lost 3 bases, with 12 bases spanning the gap. CDR3 length: 15 residues. Germline-derived CDR1 and CDR2 are SGHVS and FNYEAQ. The CDR3 DNA follows: TGTGCCAGCAGCTTTACGGATAGACTCTACAATGAGCAGTTCTTC. Protein: CASSFTDRLYNEQFF.

This sequence joins TRBV10-3 and TRBJ1-3; possibly TRBD1 for D (6 bases). The CDR3 runs to 17 residues. Trimming removed 2 bases from V and 0 bases from J, with 14 bases in between. Germline V gene data show CDR1 as ENHRY and CDR2 as SYGVKD. The CDR3 reads CAISETVQGISGNTIYF. CDR3 in DNA: TGTGCCATCAGTGAGACCGTACAGGGAATCTCTGGAAACACCATATATTTT.

The chain is built from TRBV7-9 and TRBJ2-7; D is perhaps TRBD2 (6 bases). This CDR3 is 14 amino acids long. The germline V and J ends were trimmed by 1 base and 4 bases, with 11 bases remaining between them. CDR1 SEHNR and CDR2 FQNEAQ come from the germline V gene (reference sequence). Written as DNA, the CDR3 is TGTGCCAGCAGCTTAGTTTCGGGACTTTACGAGCAGTACTTC. It is translated as CASSLVSGLYEQYF.

The sample holds a few counts of this clonotype. The chain combines TRBV5-1 with TRBJ2-1, with 8 bases identical to TRBD1. The V segment lost 0 bases and the J segment 10 bases; nucleotides outside the gene matches: 6. This CDR3 has 14 amino acids. In germline, CDR1 is SGHRS, CDR2 YFSETQ. The CDR3 is CASSLGAGGKEQFF. In DNA form, the CDR3 reads TGCGCCAGCAGCTTGGGGGCAGGGGGCAAAGAGCAGTTCTTC.

This clonotype was observed many times. V is TRBV4-1 and J is TRBJ1-2, with D perhaps TRBD1 (5 bases). Germline loops: CDR1 MGHRA, CDR2 YSYEKL. V lost 0 bases and J 4 bases, leaving 12 bases between the germline ends. The CDR3 is made up of 15 amino acids. CDR3 in amino acids: CASSQEGDSFYGYTF. CDR3 bases: TGCGCCAGCAGCCAAGAAGGAGACAGCTTCTATGGCTACACCTTC.

This clonotype occurred a few times. The genes are TRBV7-6 and TRBJ2-7; 12 bases fit TRBD1. V was pared by 5 bases and J by 4 bases, with 6 bases of the junction left unmatched. The CDR3 runs to 15 residues. The germline V gene has CDR1 SGHVS and CDR2 FNYEAQ. The CDR3 protein is CASSPGTGGIYEQYF. In DNA form, the CDR3 reads TGTGCCAGCAGCCCAGGGACAGGGGGCATTTACGAGCAGTACTTC.

This clonotype was observed a few times. This rearrangement joins TRBV19 to TRBJ2-1, with D perhaps TRBD1 (5 bases). V gave up 3 bases and J gave up 9 bases, with 15 bases separating them. The germline CDR1 and CDR2 sequences are LNHDA and SQIVND (reference sequence). The CDR3 runs 14 residues. CDR3 protein: CASSIAGISGEQFF. The CDR3 nucleotides read TGTGCCAGTAGTATTGCAGGGATTTCGGGTGAGCAGTTCTTC.

The chain links TRBV4-1 to TRBJ1-2; possible D gene TRBD1, 6 bases. V lost 5 bases to trimming and J lost 5 bases, with 18 bases between them. There are 15 residues in the CDR3. Germline CDR1 is MGHRA and CDR2 is YSYEKL. This CDR3 is CASSTHRGAQYGYTF. The CDR3 DNA is TGCGCCAGCAGCACCCACCGGGGGGCCCAATATGGCTACACCTTC.